The entry below gives a single TCR beta chain sequence along with its context. Its target is not known. This record belongs to a study of T cell responses to AZD1222 COVID-19 vaccine. Study results and limitations: In all cases, repertoires were sampled only after the peak T cell response. A reported finding is that nearly half of spike-specific TCRs target unmutated variant regions. Clonal diversity was possibly underestimated; the donors were predominantly white British and more often female.

The assay was immunoSEQ multiplex PCR, and TCRdb's table has in-frame clones only and misses some. The sample consists of 100,000 or so clones, roughly nine tenths of them appearing once. This CDR3 is built from 16 residues. V shed 4 bases and J shed 3 bases, with 18 bases lying between them. Germline V gene lookup returns CDR1 KGHSH and CDR2 LQKENI. This chain uses TRBV18 with TRBJ1-1; unclear D gene. This clonotype was obtained from an adult in good health. The specimen comprised peripheral blood, sampled on day 0 of AZD1222 vaccination. CDR3: CASSLLGPREDTEAFF. The CDR3 nucleotides read TGTGCCAGCTCACTACTCGGCCCCAGAGAGGACACTGAAGCTTTCTTT. The whole variable domain, filled in from reference TRBV18 and TRBJ1-1, reads NAGVMQNPRHLVRRRGQEARLRCSPMKGHSHVYWYRQLPEEGLKFMVYLQKENIIDESGMPKERFSAEFPKEGPSILRIQQVVRGDSAAYFCASSLLGPREDTEAFFGQGTRLTVV.